This is a list of T cell receptor beta chains from one sample in a study of metastatic and nonmetastatic thyroid tumors. MiXCR was used by TCRdb to re-call the PCR reads. The sample gives 27,000 or so clones, approximately 24% of which show up once; just over 6% is in the top ten. Sequencing was done on a sample of blood. These receptors all stem from a female donor with papillary thyroid cancer or a benign thyroid nodule (not recorded which). Some clones in this sample may be carry-over from other donors' samples. Each CDR3 is given with its conserved first and last residue.

TRBV12-3/TRBV12-4,TRBJ1-2,CASSLQIGGLGGYTF
TRBV20-1,TRBJ2-1,CSARLREGPNEQFF
TRBV12-3/TRBV12-4,TRBJ1-1,CATREEGNTEAFF
TRBV6-5,TRBJ2-2,CASSYSMTGGNTGELFF
TRBV18,TRBJ2-3,CASPNAGSTDTQYF
TRBV9,TRBJ1-1,CASSPGQTNTEAFF
TRBV27,TRBJ1-5,CASRGSGAVNQPQHF
TRBV3-1,TRBJ2-7,CASSQRGGRRAHDQYF
TRBV4-1,TRBJ2-7,CASSPRAGGSYEQYF
TRBV6-2/TRBV6-3,TRBJ2-7,CASSPNYYSYEQYF
TRBV5-1,TRBJ1-1,CASSPLIGGGPSVTEAFF
TRBV11-2,TRBJ2-5,CASSLVTSRETQYF
TRBV30,TRBJ1-3,CAWGGSSGNTIYF
TRBV30,TRBJ2-5,CAWNQGGETQYF
TRBV6-1,TRBJ2-7,CASSTHRGYEQYF
TRBV28,TRBJ1-1,CASSLSRRIGGSNTEAFF
TRBV4-1,TRBJ2-7,CASSQVAEEQYF
TRBV9,TRBJ1-2,CASSVDPGGYGYTF
TRBV12-3/TRBV12-4,TRBJ1-3,CAGAREPPGNTIYF
TRBV27,TRBJ1-2,CASSPRRLDGYTF
TRBV27,TRBJ2-7,CASSSGTSGRAYEQYF
TRBV20-1,TRBJ2-5,CSASIPSGRETQYF
TRBV6-1,TRBJ2-1,CASSFHGLAANEQFF
TRBV7-8,TRBJ1-5,CASISQGARTGQPQHF
TRBV5-1,TRBJ2-3,CASSSQPGITDTQYF
TRBV11-2,TRBJ1-1,CASSLDGAGGWAFF
TRBV3-1,TRBJ1-2,CASSQWDRPQYGYTF
TRBV20-1,TRBJ2-7,CSALGGLGEQYF
TRBV20-1,TRBJ1-1,CSASVGTSTEAFF
TRBV6-1,TRBJ2-7,CASSEMWSEQYF
TRBV15,TRBJ2-3,CATSLVGRREADTQYF
TRBV5-8,TRBJ1-4,CASSLTDRPINEKLFF
TRBV5-6,TRBJ2-5,CASTPLLSRETQYF
TRBV11-2,TRBJ2-3,CASSSGTSGLPGDTQYF
TRBV28,TRBJ1-1,CASSPLGHYGMENTEAFF
TRBV7-2,TRBJ2-2,CASSLRLVDQGTGELFF
TRBV30,TRBJ1-6,CAWSVLLWGVRRGEPLHF
TRBV6-1,TRBJ2-7,CASSEAQSYEQYF
TRBV2,TRBJ2-2,CASSYSGTGGLGELFF
TRBV24-1,TRBJ1-4,CATSDNQGNEKLFF
TRBV11-1,TRBJ2-2,CASSLSGGARTGELFF
TRBV4-3,TRBJ1-6,CASSQDGGNSPLHF
TRBV11-3,TRBJ2-7,CASSPGEGEQYF
TRBV19,TRBJ2-2,CASSILGGGELFF
TRBV18,TRBJ1-1,CASSLLKQGAGEAFF
TRBV5-1,TRBJ2-7,CASSLDLKQYF
TRBV5-1,TRBJ2-1,CASSGSRHNEQFF
TRBV12-3/TRBV12-4,TRBJ2-5,CASSSSKGQGAGETQYF
TRBV5-1,TRBJ2-1,CASSLVFRDEQFF
TRBV5-5,TRBJ2-3,CASSGSGLGGHTDTQYF
TRBV5-1,TRBJ1-4,CASKTGSAPNEKLFF
TRBV9,TRBJ1-1,CASSPDLGRTEAFF
TRBV15,TRBJ2-5,CATSRTRQLENQYF
TRBV12-3/TRBV12-4,TRBJ2-7,CASSSGTGFYEQYF
TRBV28,TRBJ1-2,CASRRSQGLYGYTF
TRBV5-1,TRBJ1-2,CASSFSGSNYGYTF
TRBV20-1,TRBJ2-1,CSARDDLLCYNEQFF
TRBV20-1,TRBJ2-7,CSATYSGGASYEQYF
TRBV20-1,TRBJ1-3,CSARGPTSPGQSGNTIYF